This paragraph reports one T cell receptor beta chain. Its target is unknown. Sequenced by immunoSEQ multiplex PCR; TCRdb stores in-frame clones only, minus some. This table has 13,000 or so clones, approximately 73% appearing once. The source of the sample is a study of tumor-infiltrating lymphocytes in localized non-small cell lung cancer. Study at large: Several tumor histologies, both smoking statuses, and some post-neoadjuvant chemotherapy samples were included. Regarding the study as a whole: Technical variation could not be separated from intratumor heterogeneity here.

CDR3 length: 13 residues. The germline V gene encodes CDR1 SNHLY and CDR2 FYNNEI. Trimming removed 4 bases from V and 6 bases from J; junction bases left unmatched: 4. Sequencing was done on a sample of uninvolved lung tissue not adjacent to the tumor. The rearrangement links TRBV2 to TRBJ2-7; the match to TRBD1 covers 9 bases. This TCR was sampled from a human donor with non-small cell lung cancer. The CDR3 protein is CASSGTGVREQYF. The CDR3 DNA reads TGTGCCAGCAGTGGGACAGGGGTGCGCGAGCAGTACTTC.